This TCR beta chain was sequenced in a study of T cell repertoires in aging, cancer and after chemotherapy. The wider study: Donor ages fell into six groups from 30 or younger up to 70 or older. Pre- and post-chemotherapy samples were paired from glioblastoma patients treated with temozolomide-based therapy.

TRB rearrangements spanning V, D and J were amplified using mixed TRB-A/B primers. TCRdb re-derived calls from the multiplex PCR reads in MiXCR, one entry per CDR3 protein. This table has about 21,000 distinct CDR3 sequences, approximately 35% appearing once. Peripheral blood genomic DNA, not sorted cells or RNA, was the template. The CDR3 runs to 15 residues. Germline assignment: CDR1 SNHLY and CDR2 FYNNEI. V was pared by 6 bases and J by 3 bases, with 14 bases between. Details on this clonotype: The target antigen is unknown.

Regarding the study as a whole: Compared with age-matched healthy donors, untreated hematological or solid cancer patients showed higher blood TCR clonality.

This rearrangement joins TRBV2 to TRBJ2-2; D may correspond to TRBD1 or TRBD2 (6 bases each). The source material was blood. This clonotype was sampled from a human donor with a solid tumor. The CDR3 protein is CASREGNRDTGELFF. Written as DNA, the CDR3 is TGTGCCAGCAGGGAGGGGAACAGGGACACCGGGGAGCTGTTTTTT. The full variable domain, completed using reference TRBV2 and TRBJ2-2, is EPEVTQTPSHQVTQMGQEVILRCVPISNHLYFYWYRQILGQKVEFLVSFYNNEISEKSEIFDDQFSVERPDGSNFTLKIRSTKLEDSAMYFCASREGNRDTGELFFGEGSRLTVL.